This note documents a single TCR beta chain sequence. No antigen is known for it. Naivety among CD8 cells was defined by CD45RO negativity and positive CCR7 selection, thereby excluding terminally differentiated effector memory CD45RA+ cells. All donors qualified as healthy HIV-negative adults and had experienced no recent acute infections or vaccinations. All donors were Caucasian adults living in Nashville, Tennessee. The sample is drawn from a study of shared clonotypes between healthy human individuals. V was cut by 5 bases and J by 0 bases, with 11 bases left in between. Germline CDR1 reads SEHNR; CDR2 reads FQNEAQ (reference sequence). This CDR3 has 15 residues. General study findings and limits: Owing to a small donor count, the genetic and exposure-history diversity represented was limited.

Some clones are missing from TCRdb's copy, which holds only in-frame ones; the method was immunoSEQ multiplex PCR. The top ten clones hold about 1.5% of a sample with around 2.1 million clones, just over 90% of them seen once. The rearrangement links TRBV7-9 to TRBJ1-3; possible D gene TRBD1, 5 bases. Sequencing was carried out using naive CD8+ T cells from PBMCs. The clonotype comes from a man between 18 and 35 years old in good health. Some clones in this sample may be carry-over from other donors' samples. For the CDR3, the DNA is TGTGCCAGCAGCCAGGGCCACTTCTCTGGAAACACCATATATTTT. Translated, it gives CASSQGHFSGNTIYF.